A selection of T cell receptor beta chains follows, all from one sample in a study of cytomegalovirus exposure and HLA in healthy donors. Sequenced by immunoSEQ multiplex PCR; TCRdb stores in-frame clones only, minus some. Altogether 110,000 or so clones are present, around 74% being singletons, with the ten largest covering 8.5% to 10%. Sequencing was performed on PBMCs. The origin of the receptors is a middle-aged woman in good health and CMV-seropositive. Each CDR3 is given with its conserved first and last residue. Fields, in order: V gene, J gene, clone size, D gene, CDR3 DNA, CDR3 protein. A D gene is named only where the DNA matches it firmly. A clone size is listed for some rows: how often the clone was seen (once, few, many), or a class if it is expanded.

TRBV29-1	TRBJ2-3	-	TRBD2	TGCAGCGTCACTAACCCCGGGGGGGCGGAAGATACGCAGTATTTT	CSVTNPGGAEDTQYF
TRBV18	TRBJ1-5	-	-	TGTGCCAGCTCACCACAGGACAGACCTCGGGGGCCCCAGCATTTT	CASSPQDRPRGPQHF
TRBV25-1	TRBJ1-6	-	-	TGTGCCAGCAGTGCCACAGGGTCCTATAATTCACCCCTCCACTTT	CASSATGSYNSPLHF
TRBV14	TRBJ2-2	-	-	TGTGCCAGCAGCCAAGATACCAACAGGGTACCCGGGGAGCTGTTTTTT	CASSQDTNRVPGELFF
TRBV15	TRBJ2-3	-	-	TGTGCCACCAGCACACCGCGGGCCCTAGATACGCAGTATTTT	CATSTPRALDTQYF
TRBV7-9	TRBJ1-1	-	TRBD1	TGTGCCAGCAGACCGGACAGGGGTGACACTGAAGCTTTCTTT	CASRPDRGDTEAFF
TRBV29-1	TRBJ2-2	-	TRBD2	TGCAGCTCTTCAGGGGCGGGAGGGTACACCGGGGAGCTGTTTTTT	CSSSGAGGYTGELFF
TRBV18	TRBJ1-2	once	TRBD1	TGTGCCAGCTCACCGGGCAGGGGGCGAGGCTATGGCTACACCTTC	CASSPGRGRGYGYTF
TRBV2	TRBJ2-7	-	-	TGTGCCAGCAGTGAATTTGGCAGATCCTACGAGCAGTACTTC	CASSEFGRSYEQYF
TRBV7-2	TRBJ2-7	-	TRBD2	TGTGCCAGCAGCCCCTGGCGACTAGCCCACGAGCAGTACTTC	CASSPWRLAHEQYF